The 19 T cell receptor beta chains reported below all come from one sample, sequenced in a study of T cells after yellow fever vaccination. TCRdb re-analysed the 5' RACE reads in MiXCR, keeping a single row per CDR3 protein. This table holds under 200,000 distinct CDR3 sequences, 9.5% to 11% found once. Sequencing used CD8+ T cells sorted from PBMCs, obtained 15 days after the yellow fever booster vaccination. The receptors derive from a man in his late teens or twenties who received the YFV17D yellow fever vaccine.

The V and J genes are TRBV6-6 and TRBJ2-3; 11 nucleotides line up with TRBD2. With 8 bases clipped from V and 6 bases from J, the junction kept 16 bases outside the gene matches. This CDR3 spans 17 amino acids. Germline-derived CDR1 and CDR2 are MNHNY and SVGAGI (reference sequence). The CDR3 DNA is TGTGCCAGCCCGCCCCCTTATAGCGGGGGGGCTATGGATACGCAGTATTTT. Amino acid sequence: CASPPPYSGGAMDTQYF.

The chain recombines TRBV5-5 with TRBJ2-2, with a possible D match to TRBD1 (5 bases). The length of the CDR3 is 14 residues. Germline lookup yields CDR1 SGHKS and CDR2 YYEKEE (reference sequence). V lost 2 bases, J lost 1 base, and 6 bases lay in between. The CDR3 reads CASSFGQNTGELFF. In DNA, the CDR3 is TGTGCCAGCAGCTTTGGACAGAACACCGGGGAGCTGTTTTTT.

This clonotype was seen more than once but under ten times. The chain uses TRBV25-1 and TRBJ2-2, with no clear D. The CDR3 contains 11 residues. The germline V gene has CDR1 MGHDK and CDR2 SYGVNS. With 8 bases removed from V and 6 bases from J, the gap between germline ends came to 7 bases. The CDR3 sequence: CASRRAGELFF. For the CDR3, the DNA is TGTGCCAGCCGTCGCGCCGGGGAGCTGTTTTTT.

This clonotype is medium-sized by share. The rearrangement links TRBV4-2 to TRBJ2-6; D gene ambiguous. CDR1 LGHNA and CDR2 YNFKEQ come from the germline V gene. This CDR3 region has 16 residues. V lost 0 bases, J lost 0 bases, and 6 bases lay in between. CDR3 coding DNA: TGTGCCAGCAGCCAAGATACCGGCTCTGGGGCCAACGTCCTGACTTTC. This sequence encodes CASSQDTGSGANVLTF.

This clonotype showed up just a few times. This CDR3 is CASSQAGTGNEQFF. For the CDR3, the DNA is TGCGCCAGCAGCCAAGCGGGGACTGGCAATGAGCAGTTCTTC. The rearrangement uses TRBV4-1 and TRBJ2-1; D may be TRBD2 (6 bases). Germline assignment: CDR1 MGHRA and CDR2 YSYEKL. The CDR3 has 14 residues. V dropped 1 base and J dropped 6 bases, with 10 bases sitting between them.

This clonotype occurred a few times. The chain uses TRBV7-9 and TRBJ2-1; 12 bases align to TRBD2. Germline CDR1 is SEHNR and CDR2 is FQNEAQ (reference sequence). Losses at the gene ends were 5 bases for V and 4 bases for J; bases not matched to a gene: 12. This CDR3 region has 18 residues. The CDR3, as DNA: TGTGCCAGCAGCCCTCGTTGGACTAGCGGGGAACTATACAATGAGCAGTTCTTC. Amino acids: CASSPRWTSGELYNEQFF.

The rearrangement joins TRBV27 to TRBJ2-1; tentatively, D is TRBD1 or TRBD2 (5 bases each). The CDR3 is made up of 12 amino acids. V was cut by 3 bases and J by 8 bases, with 8 bases left in between. Germline V CDR1 and CDR2: MNHEY, SMNVEV (reference sequence). For the CDR3, the DNA is TGTGCCAGCAGTTTCGGGGCCGATGAGCAGTTCTTC. Protein: CASSFGADEQFF.

The rearrangement links TRBV7-9 to TRBJ1-5, with D tentatively TRBD1 (5 bases). The germline V gene has CDR1 SEHNR and CDR2 FQNEAQ (reference sequence). Trimming removed 6 bases from V and 1 base from J, with 10 bases in between. The CDR3 length is 14 residues. CDR3 region: CASRGPGSNQPQHF. CDR3 bases: TGTGCCAGCAGGGGACCGGGGAGCAATCAGCCCCAGCATTTT.

This clonotype came up a few times. The chain has TRBV4-3 and TRBJ2-3; D is unclear. The V end lost 1 base, the J end lost 2 bases, and 19 bases lay between the germline ends. Per the germline V gene, CDR1 is LGHNA and CDR2 is YSLEER. CDR3 size: 18 residues. Written as DNA, the CDR3 is TGCGCCAGCAGCCAAGCCAGGTACTTTGGGCACATCACAGATACGCAGTATTTT. Encoded protein: CASSQARYFGHITDTQYF.

The chain couples TRBV4-2 to TRBJ2-3; D assignment may be TRBD1 or TRBD2 (6 bases each). V was clipped by 0 bases and J by 0 bases, with 13 bases between them. There are 17 residues in the CDR3. Germline V gives CDR1 LGHNA, CDR2 YNFKEQ. Written as DNA, the CDR3 is TGTGCCAGCAGCCAAGAGCCGGGGGCCTCTAGCACAGATACGCAGTATTTT. Encoded protein: CASSQEPGASSTDTQYF.

The CDR3 nucleotides read TGTGCCAGCAGCTTTAGTAACTGGGTCTATGGCTACACCTTC. Its translation: CASSFSNWVYGYTF. V is TRBV5-6 and J is TRBJ1-2; D gene uncertain. Trimming took 2 bases from V and 4 from J, leaving 12 bases between them. This CDR3 contains 14 residues. In germline, CDR1 is SGHDT, CDR2 YYEEEE.

This chain uses TRBV20-1 with TRBJ2-3; D is possibly TRBD2 (6 bases). CDR1 is DFQATT and CDR2 is SNEGSKA in the germline V gene (reference sequence). V shed 6 bases and J shed 4 bases, with 20 bases lying between them. This CDR3 spans 15 amino acids. The CDR3 is CSAPTVRGSPDTQYF. The CDR3 bases are TGCAGTGCGCCGACTGTCCGGGGGTCCCCAGATACGCAGTATTTT.

The chain has TRBV12-3 or TRBV12-4 and TRBJ2-3, with 7 positions matching TRBD2. V was clipped by 6 bases and J by 1 base; unmatched bases: 1. The CDR3 contains 13 residues. CDR3 sequence (DNA): TGTGCCAGCAGCCTAGCGGGCACAGATACGCAGTATTTT. Translation gives CASSLAGTDTQYF.

V gene TRBV5-1 combines with J gene TRBJ2-7; the D is unclear. Trimming pared 0 bases from V and 6 bases from J, leaving 19 bases between. Germline V gene sequence: CDR1 SGHRS, CDR2 YFSETQ. The CDR3 contains 16 residues. Here the CDR3 DNA reads TGCGCCAGCAGCTTGGCTTTTGACGTGGTCCGCCTCGAGCAGTACTTC. Residues: CASSLAFDVVRLEQYF. Drawing the rest from reference TRBV5-1 and TRBJ2-7, the complete variable domain is KAGVTQTPRYLIKTRGQQVTLSCSPISGHRSVSWYQQTPGQGLQFLFEYFSETQRNKGNFPGRFSGRQFSNSRSEMNVSTLELGDSALYLCASSLAFDVVRLEQYFGPGTRLTVT.

This chain joins TRBV11-2 and TRBJ1-3; TRBD1 might be the D (5 bases). Between the trimmed V and J ends, which lost 0 bases and 4 bases, there was a span of 16 bases. This CDR3 spans 17 amino acids. From germline, CDR1 is SGHAT and CDR2 FQNNGV. This chain's CDR3 is CASSLDGFSRAGNTIYF. The CDR3, as DNA: TGTGCCAGCAGCTTAGATGGTTTTAGCAGGGCCGGAAACACCATATATTTT. The complete variable domain, with remaining parts taken from reference TRBV11-2 and TRBJ1-3, reads EAGVAQSPRYKIIEKRQSVAFWCNPISGHATLYWYQQILGQGPKLLIQFQNNGVVDDSQLPKDRFSAERLKGVDSTLKIQPAKLEDSAVYLCASSLDGFSRAGNTIYFGEGSWLTVV.

The rearrangement uses TRBV6-5 and TRBJ2-1; D gene unclear. From germline, CDR1 is MNHEY and CDR2 SVGAGI. The CDR3 runs to 14 residues. The V gene lost 0 bases and the J gene lost 6 bases, with 9 bases spanning the gap. The CDR3 region has the DNA TGTGCCAGCAGTTACTCGTCCCTCGTCAATGAGCAGTTCTTC. It yields the protein CASSYSSLVNEQFF.

This clonotype was seen at least ten times. The V and J genes are TRBV10-1 and TRBJ2-7; D may be TRBD1 (5 bases). Trimming stripped 9 bases from V and 6 bases from J, with 6 bases between. This CDR3 is built from 9 residues. Germline V gives CDR1 WNHNN, CDR2 SYGVQD (reference sequence). CDR3 coding DNA: TGCGCCAGAGGGGTCGAGCAGTACGTC. Translating gives CARGVEQYV.

The CDR3 region is CASSWDRPATSYNEQFF. The CDR3 coding sequence is TGTGCCAGCAGTTGGGACAGGCCTGCTACCTCCTACAATGAGCAGTTCTTC. The rearrangement links TRBV6-5 to TRBJ2-1; 8 bases match TRBD1. Germline V CDR1 and CDR2: MNHEY, SVGAGI. The CDR3 is 17 amino acids. The V segment lost 4 bases and the J segment 0 bases; nucleotides outside the gene matches: 8.

This clonotype was detected a few times. The chain links TRBV29-1 to TRBJ2-1; D is unresolved. V was shortened by 4 bases and J by 0 bases, with 7 bases between the two germline ends. Germline V gives CDR1 SQVTM, CDR2 ANQGSEA. The CDR3 length is 13 residues. Written as DNA, the CDR3 is TGCAGCGTTGGAATCAGCTCCTACAATGAGCAGTTCTTC. It codes for CSVGISSYNEQFF.